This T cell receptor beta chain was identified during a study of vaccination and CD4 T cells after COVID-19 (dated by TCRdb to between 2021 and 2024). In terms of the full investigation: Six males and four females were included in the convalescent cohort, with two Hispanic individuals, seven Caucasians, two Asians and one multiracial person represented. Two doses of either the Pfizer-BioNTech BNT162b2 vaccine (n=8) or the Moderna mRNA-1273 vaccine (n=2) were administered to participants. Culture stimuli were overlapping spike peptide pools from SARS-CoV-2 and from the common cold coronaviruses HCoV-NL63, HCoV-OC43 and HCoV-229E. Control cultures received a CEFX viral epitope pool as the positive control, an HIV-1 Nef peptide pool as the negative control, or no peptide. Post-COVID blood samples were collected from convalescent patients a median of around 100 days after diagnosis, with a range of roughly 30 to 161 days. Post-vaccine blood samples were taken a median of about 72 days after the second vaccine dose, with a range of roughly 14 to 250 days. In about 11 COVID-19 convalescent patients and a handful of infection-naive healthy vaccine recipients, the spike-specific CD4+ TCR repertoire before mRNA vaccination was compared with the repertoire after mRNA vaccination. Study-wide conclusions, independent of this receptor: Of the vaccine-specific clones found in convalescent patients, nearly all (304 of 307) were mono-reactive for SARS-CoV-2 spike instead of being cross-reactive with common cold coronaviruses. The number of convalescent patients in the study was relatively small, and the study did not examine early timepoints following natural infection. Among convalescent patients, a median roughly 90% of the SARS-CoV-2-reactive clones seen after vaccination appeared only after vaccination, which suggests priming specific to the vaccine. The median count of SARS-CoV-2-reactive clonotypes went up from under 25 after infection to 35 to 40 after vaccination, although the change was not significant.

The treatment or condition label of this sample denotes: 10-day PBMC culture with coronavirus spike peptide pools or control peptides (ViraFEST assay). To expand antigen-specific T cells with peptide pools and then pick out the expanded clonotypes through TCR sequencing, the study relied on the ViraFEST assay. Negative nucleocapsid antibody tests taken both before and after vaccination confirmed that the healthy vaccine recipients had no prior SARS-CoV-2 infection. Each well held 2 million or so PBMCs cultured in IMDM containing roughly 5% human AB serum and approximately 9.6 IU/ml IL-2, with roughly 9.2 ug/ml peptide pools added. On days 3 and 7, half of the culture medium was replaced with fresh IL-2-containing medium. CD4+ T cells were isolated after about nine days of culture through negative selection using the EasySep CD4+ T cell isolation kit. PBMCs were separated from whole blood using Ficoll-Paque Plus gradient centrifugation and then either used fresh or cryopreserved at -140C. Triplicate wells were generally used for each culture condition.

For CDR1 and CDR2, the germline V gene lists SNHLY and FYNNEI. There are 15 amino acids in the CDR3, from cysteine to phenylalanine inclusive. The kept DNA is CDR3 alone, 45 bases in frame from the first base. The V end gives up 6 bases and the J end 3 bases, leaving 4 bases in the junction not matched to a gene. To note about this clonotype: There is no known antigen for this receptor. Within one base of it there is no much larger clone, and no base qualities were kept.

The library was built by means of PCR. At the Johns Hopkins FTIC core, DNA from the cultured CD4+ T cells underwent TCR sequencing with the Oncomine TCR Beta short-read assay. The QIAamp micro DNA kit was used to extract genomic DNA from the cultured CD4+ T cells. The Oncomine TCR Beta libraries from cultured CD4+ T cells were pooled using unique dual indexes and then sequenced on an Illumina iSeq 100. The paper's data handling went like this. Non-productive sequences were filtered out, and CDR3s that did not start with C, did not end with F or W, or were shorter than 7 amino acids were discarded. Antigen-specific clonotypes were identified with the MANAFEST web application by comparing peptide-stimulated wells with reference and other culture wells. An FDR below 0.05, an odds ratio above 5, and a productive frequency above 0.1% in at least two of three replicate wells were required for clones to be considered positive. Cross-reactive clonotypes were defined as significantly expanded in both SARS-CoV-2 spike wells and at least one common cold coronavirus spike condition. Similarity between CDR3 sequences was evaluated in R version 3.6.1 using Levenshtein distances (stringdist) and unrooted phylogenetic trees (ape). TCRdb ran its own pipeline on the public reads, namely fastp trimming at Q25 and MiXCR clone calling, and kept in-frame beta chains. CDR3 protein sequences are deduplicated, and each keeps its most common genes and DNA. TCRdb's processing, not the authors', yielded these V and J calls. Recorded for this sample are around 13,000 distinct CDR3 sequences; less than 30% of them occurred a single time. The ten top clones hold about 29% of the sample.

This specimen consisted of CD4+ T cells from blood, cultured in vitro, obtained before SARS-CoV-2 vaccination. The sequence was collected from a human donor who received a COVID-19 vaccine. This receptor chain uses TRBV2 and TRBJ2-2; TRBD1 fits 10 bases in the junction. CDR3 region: CASSPTGGDTGELFF. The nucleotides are TGTGCCAGCAGCCCGACAGGGGGCGACACCGGGGAGCTGTTTTTT.